Shown below are 20 T cell receptor beta chains from a single sample sequenced in a study of cytomegalovirus exposure and HLA in healthy donors. Both 60 Vbeta primers and 13 Jbeta primers went into the PCR. Produced via immunoSEQ multiplex PCR; TCRdb's table is partial and in-frame only. The sample lists 110,000 or so clones, roughly 9% occurring once. The sequenced sample was PBMCs. These receptors were obtained from a woman in her 40s in good health and CMV-seropositive.

The rearrangement uses TRBV7-9 and TRBJ1-1; D remains ambiguous. Looked up from germline, CDR1 is SEHNR and CDR2 is FQNEAQ (reference sequence). The CDR3 sequence is 14 residues long. Trimming removed 3 bases at V and 0 bases at J, with 8 bases between. CDR3 region: CASSLKRLNTEAFF. For the CDR3, the DNA is TGTGCCAGCAGCTTGAAGCGTTTGAACACTGAAGCTTTCTTT.

The chain couples TRBV5-1 to TRBJ1-2, with D perhaps TRBD1 (6 bases). Germline V gene lookup returns CDR1 SGHRS and CDR2 YFSETQ. CDR3 length: 16 amino acids. Trimming stripped 1 base from V and 0 bases from J, with 13 bases between. The CDR3 bases are TGCGCCAGCAGCTTGTTCTGGGGACACGCTAACTATGGCTACACCTTC. Translating gives CASSLFWGHANYGYTF.

Only a few counts were recorded for this clone. The chain links TRBV27 to TRBJ2-7, with D perhaps TRBD1 (5 bases). Germline loops: CDR1 MNHEY, CDR2 SMNVEV (reference sequence). V was pared by 3 bases and J by 2 bases, with 11 bases between. CDR3 size: 14 residues. CDR3 sequence reads: CASSFGTGAYEQYF. For the CDR3, the DNA is TGTGCCAGCAGTTTTGGTACAGGAGCCTACGAGCAGTACTTC.

This clone was observed a few times. The rearrangement links TRBV5-4 to TRBJ1-1, with a tentative D call TRBD1 (5 bases). CDR3 size: 15 residues. Deletions cut 3 bases from V and 2 bases from J, with 14 bases between. Germline V CDR1 and CDR2: SGHNT, YYREEE (reference sequence). CDR3 residues: CASSSPRQLNTEAFF. For the CDR3, the DNA is TGTGCCAGCAGCTCTCCCCGACAGCTCAACACTGAAGCTTTCTTT.

This clone was seen a handful of times. The V gene is TRBV19, the J gene TRBJ1-1; TRBD1 aligns across 7 bases. Germline V lookup: CDR1 LNHDA, CDR2 SQIVND (reference sequence). The CDR3 spans 14 residues. V trimming: 4 bases; J trimming: 3 bases; junction bases outside the gene matches: 5. CDR3 sequence: CASSKTGSDTEAFF. The CDR3 DNA reads TGTGCCAGTAGTAAGACAGGGTCGGACACTGAAGCTTTCTTT.

This clone has more than one count but fewer than ten. V and J are TRBV6-1 and TRBJ1-6; TRBD1 aligns across 7 bases. The J segment lost 8 bases and the V segment lost 1 base, leaving 2 bases of the junction unmatched. The CDR3 totals 14 residues. Germline CDR1 and CDR2: MNHNS and SASEGT. As DNA, the CDR3 is TGTGCCAGCAGTGAAGGGACAGGCTATTCACCCCTCCACTTT. Protein: CASSEGTGYSPLHF.

The chain employs TRBV5-1 and TRBJ1-4; D possibly corresponds to TRBD1 (6 bases). This CDR3 has 14 residues. The germline V and J ends were trimmed by 0 bases and 7 bases, with 10 bases remaining between them. Per the germline V gene, CDR1 is SGHRS and CDR2 is YFSETQ. CDR3 region: CASSLGDMGEKLFF. The DNA of the CDR3 is TGCGCCAGCAGCTTGGGGGACATGGGTGAAAAACTGTTTTTT.

The V gene is TRBV19, the J gene TRBJ2-3; 16 positions agree with TRBD2. This CDR3 region has 17 residues. Germline CDR1 and CDR2: LNHDA and SQIVND (reference sequence). V dropped 2 bases and J dropped 4; count of bases not matched to a gene: 3. DNA for the CDR3: TGTGCCAGTAGTATACGCGGGACTAGCGGGGGGGCAGATACGCAGTATTTT. As protein: CASSIRGTSGGADTQYF.

This clone was seen at least ten times. The chain is built from TRBV9 and TRBJ2-1; 14 nucleotides match TRBD2. Trimming at V came to 3 bases and at J to 4 bases, leaving 3 bases not matched to a gene. Germline-derived CDR1 and CDR2 are SGDLS and YYNGEE. The CDR3 contains 16 residues. Here the CDR3 DNA reads TGTGCCAGCAGCGGGACTAGCGGGGGGACTTACAATGAGCAGTTCTTC. This codes for CASSGTSGGTYNEQFF.

This clone was counted between two and nine times. The CDR3 here is CASTPGQINEKLFF. The CDR3 DNA reads TGTGCCAGCACCCCGGGACAGATTAATGAAAAACTGTTTTTT. This chain connects TRBV28 to TRBJ1-4; 7 bases map to TRBD1. The junction had 6 bases not matched to a gene; V was cut back by 7 bases and J by 4 bases. The germline CDR1 and CDR2 sequences are MDHEN and SYDVKM. The CDR3 sequence is 14 residues long. The complete variable domain, with remaining parts taken from reference TRBV28 and TRBJ1-4, reads DVKVTQSSRYLVKRTGEKVFLECVQDMDHENMFWYRQDPGLGLRLIYFSYDVKMKEKGDIPEGYSVSREKKERFSLILESASTNQTSMYLCASTPGQINEKLFFGSGTQLSVL.

The chain is built from TRBV27 and TRBJ2-3; TRBD2 aligns across 9 bases. Trimming at V came to 2 bases and at J to 0 bases, leaving 6 bases not matched to a gene. CDR1 and CDR2 (germline): MNHEY, SMNVEV (reference sequence). CDR3 length: 17 amino acids. CDR3 coding DNA: TGTGCCAGCAGTTTAGAATTAGCGGGGGTTAGCACAGATACGCAGTATTTT. This sequence encodes CASSLELAGVSTDTQYF.

The chain recombines TRBV7-3 with TRBJ2-3, with TRBD1 as a possible D gene (5 bases). The CDR3 length is 14 residues. CDR1 and CDR2 from the germline V gene are SGHTA and FQGTGA. Trimming left V 3 bases short and J 3 bases short, with 10 bases between. CDR3 DNA: TGTGCCAGCAGCTTGGGGCTGGGGACAGATACGCAGTATTTT. This sequence encodes CASSLGLGTDTQYF.

V is TRBV28 and J is TRBJ1-6; TRBD1 matches 7 bases. V shed 5 bases, J shed 2 bases, and the junction held 18 bases outside the gene matches. The CDR3 runs to 20 residues. Germline CDR1 reads MDHEN; CDR2 reads SYDVKM. The CDR3, as DNA: TGTGCCAGCAGTCCCCCGGGGGAGTGGGACAGAGAAACCTATAATTCACCCCTCCACTTT. Its translation: CASSPPGEWDRETYNSPLHF.

The chain has TRBV6-6 and TRBJ1-6; TRBD1 matches 7 bases. Germline values: CDR1 MNHNY, CDR2 SVGAGI (reference sequence). The CDR3 is 14 amino acids. Trimming at V came to 4 bases and at J to 10 bases, leaving 7 bases not matched to a gene. The CDR3 region has the DNA TGTGCCAGCAGTTCACAGGGGTCATACTCACCCCTCCACTTT. This gives the protein CASSSQGSYSPLHF.

This sequence joins TRBV18 and TRBJ2-7; TRBD1 matches 10 bases. Trimming cost V 1 base and J 4 bases; bases outside gene matches: 7. The CDR3 has 16 residues. The germline V gene has CDR1 KGHSH and CDR2 LQKENI. CDR3 protein: CASSPLLGTGEYEQYF. In DNA form, the CDR3 reads TGTGCCAGCTCACCACTCCTAGGGACAGGGGAGTACGAGCAGTACTTC.

The V call is TRBV4-1, the J call TRBJ1-5; D unclear. Germline V gives CDR1 MGHRA, CDR2 YSYEKL. V gave up 0 bases and J gave up 0 bases, with 12 bases separating them. This CDR3 is 17 amino acids long. The CDR3 bases are TGCGCCAGCAGCCAAGACCCACAGCCGGCTAGCAATCAGCCCCAGCATTTT. It codes for CASSQDPQPASNQPQHF.

This clone was counted a few times. This chain joins TRBV7-9 and TRBJ2-2, with 8 bases that match TRBD1. In germline, CDR1 is SEHNR, CDR2 FQNEAQ (reference sequence). The CDR3 runs 16 residues. Germline trimming cut 6 bases from V and 0 bases from J; bases unmatched to any gene: 6. The CDR3 DNA sequence: TGTGCCAGCAGACATGGACAGGGCGCGAACACCGGGGAGCTGTTTTTT. Its translation is CASRHGQGANTGELFF.

This clone was found a few times. V usage is TRBV29-1 and J usage is TRBJ1-2; D gene ambiguous. The CDR3 length is 13 residues. Germline CDR1 SQVTM, CDR2 ANQGSEA. V lost 4 bases, J lost 1 base, and 10 bases lay in between. The CDR3 here is CSVGEGGNYGYTF. DNA for the CDR3: TGCAGCGTTGGGGAGGGCGGTAACTATGGCTACACCTTC.

The CDR3 DNA reads as TGTGCCAGCAGCGTAGATCCAGGGTTGCGATATGGCTACACCTTC. Translated, it gives CASSVDPGLRYGYTF. The rearrangement links TRBV9 to TRBJ1-2, with D possibly TRBD1 on 5 matching bases. Trimming shortened V by 0 bases and J by 5 bases, and 14 bases separated the two germline ends. This CDR3 contains 15 residues. The germline V gene has CDR1 SGDLS and CDR2 YYNGEE.

The gene calls are TRBV6-5 and TRBJ1-1; weak D call: TRBD1 (6 bases). Germline V lookup: CDR1 MNHEY, CDR2 SVGAGI. V was pared by 8 bases and J by 1 base, with 8 bases between. The CDR3 spans 12 residues. CDR3 protein: CASHRANTEAFF. CDR3 in DNA: TGTGCCAGCCACAGGGCGAACACTGAAGCTTTCTTT.